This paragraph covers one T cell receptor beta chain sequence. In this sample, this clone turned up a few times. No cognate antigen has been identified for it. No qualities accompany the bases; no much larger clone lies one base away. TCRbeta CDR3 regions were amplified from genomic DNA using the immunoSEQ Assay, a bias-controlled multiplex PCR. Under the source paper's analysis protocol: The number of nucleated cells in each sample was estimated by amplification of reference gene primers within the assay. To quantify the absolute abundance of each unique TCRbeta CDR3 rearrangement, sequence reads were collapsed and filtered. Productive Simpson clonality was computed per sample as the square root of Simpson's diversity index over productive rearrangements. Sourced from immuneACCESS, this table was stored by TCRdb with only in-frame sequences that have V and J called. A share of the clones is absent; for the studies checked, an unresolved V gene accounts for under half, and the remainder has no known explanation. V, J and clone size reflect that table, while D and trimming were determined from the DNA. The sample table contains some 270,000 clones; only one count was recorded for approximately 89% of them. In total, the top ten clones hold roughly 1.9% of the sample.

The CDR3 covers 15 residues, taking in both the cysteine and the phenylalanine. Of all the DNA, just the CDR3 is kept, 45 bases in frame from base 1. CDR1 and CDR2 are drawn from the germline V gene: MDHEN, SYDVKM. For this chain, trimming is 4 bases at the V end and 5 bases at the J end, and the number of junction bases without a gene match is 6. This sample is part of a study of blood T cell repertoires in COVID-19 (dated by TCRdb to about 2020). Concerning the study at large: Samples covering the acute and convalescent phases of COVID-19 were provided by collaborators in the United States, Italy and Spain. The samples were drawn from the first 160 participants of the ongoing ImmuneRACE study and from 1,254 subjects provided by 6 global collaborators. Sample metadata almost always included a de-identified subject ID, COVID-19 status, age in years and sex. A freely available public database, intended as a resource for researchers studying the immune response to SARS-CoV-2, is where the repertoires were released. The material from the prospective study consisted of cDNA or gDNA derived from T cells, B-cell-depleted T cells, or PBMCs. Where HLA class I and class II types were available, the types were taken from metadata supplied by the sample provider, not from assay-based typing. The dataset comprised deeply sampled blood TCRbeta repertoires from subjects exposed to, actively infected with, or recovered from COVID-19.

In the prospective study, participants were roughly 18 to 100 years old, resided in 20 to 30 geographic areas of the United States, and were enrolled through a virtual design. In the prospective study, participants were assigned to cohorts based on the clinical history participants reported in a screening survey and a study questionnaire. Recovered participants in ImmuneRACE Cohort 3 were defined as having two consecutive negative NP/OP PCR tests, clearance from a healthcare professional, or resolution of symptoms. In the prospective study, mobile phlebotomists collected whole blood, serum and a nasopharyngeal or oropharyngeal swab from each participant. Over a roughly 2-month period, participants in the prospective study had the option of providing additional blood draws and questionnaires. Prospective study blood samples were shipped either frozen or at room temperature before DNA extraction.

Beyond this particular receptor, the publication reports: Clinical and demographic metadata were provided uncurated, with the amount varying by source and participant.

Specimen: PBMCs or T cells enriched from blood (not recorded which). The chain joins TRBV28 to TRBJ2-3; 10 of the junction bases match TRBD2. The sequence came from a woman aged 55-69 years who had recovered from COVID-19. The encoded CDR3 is CASSSLAGAGDTQYF. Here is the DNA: TGTGCCAGCAGTTCCCTAGCGGGAGCCGGAGATACGCAGTATTTT.